What follows describes a single T cell receptor (beta chain). The germline V gene encodes CDR1 MNHNY and CDR2 SVGAGI (reference sequence). V was clipped by 2 bases and J by 6 bases, with 11 bases between them. This CDR3 has 13 amino acids. The sample belongs to a study of Ad26.COV2.S vaccination and SARS-CoV-2 variants. Noted treatment: about 20 received Ad26.COV2.S at low or high dose, single or two shots; 5 received placebo; per-sample allocation not given. Collection of samples fell on day 63 after the first vaccine or placebo injection. Clones were sequenced by immunoSEQ multiplex PCR, and TCRdb holds only the in-frame ones, with some missing. The data hold roughly 350,000 clones, with 85% to 90% observed a single time.

The sequence derives from a person between 18 and 65 years old who received the Ad26.COV2.S COVID-19 vaccine or a placebo. This specimen consisted of peripheral blood, obtained in a trial of Ad26.COV2.S vaccine versus placebo. The gene calls are TRBV6-6 and TRBJ2-7; TRBD2 is a possible D gene (7 bases). CDR3 sequence (DNA): TGTGCCAGCAGTTACCCAGGGGAGGGCGAGCAGTACTTC. It encodes CASSYPGEGEQYF.